This TCR beta chain was captured in a study of blood T cell repertoires in COVID-19. Study background: Samples came from the United States, Italy and Spain, spanning acute and convalescent COVID-19.

The CDR3 is 15 amino acids. CDR1 is WSHSY, CDR2 SAAADI, per germline. J lost 5 bases, V lost 8 bases, and 10 bases had no gene match. The method was immunoSEQ multiplex PCR; TCRdb's version includes in-frame clones alone and lacks a portion of them. The sample consists of roughly 49,000 clones, around 83% of them appearing once. The sequencing input was peripheral blood. This rearrangement joins TRBV10-2 to TRBJ2-1; 9 bases line up with TRBD2. This sequence originates from a man in his fifties or sixties with acute or convalescent COVID-19. This CDR3 is CASERGSGGHNEQFF. CDR3 DNA: TGCGCCAGCGAGAGGGGTAGCGGGGGTCACAATGAGCAGTTCTTC.